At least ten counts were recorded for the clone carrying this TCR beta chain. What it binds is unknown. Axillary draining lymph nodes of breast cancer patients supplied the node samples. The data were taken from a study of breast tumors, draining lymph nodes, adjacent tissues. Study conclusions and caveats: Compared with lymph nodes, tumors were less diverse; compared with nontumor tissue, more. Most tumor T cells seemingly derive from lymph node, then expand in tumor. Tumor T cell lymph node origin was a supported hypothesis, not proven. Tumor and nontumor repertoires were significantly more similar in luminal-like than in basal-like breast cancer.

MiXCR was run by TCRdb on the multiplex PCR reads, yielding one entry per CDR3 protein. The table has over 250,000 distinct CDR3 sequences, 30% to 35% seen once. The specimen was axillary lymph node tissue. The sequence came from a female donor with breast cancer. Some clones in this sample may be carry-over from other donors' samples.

CDR3 sequence: CASSQTGGGYNSPLHF. The DNA of the CDR3 is TGTGCCAGTAGTCAGACAGGGGGCGGCTATAATTCACCCCTCCACTTT. The gene calls are TRBV19 and TRBJ1-6; 10 bases are shared with TRBD1. The trim removed 5 bases at V and 3 bases at J, leaving 4 bases unmatched. The CDR3 is 16 amino acids. Germline-derived CDR1 and CDR2 are LNHDA and SQIVND (reference sequence).